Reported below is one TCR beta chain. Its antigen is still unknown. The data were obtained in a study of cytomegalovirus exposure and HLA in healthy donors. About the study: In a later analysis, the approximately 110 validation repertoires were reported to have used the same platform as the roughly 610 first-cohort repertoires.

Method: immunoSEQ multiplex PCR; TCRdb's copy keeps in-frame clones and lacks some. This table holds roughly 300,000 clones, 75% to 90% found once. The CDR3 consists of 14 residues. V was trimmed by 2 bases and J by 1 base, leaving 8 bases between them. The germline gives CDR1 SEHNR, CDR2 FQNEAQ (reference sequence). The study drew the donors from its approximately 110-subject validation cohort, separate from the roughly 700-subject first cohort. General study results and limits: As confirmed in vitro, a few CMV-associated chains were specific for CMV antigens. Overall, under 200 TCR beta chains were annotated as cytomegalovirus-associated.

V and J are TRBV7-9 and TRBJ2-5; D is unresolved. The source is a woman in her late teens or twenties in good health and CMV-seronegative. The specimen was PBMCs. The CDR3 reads CASSLRATQETQYF. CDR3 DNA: TGTGCCAGCAGCTTACGAGCCACCCAAGAGACCCAGTACTTC.